The 17 T cell receptor beta chains below come from one sample, sequenced in a study of T cell changes during pregnancy in multiple sclerosis (dated by TCRdb to about 2019). Library preparation employed the immunoSEQ multiplex PCR assay. TCRdb retrieved this table from immuneACCESS and kept in-frame rearrangements only. Not all clones are present; in checked studies, unresolved V genes account for under half, and no reason is known for the remainder. The sample data list approximately 100,000 clones, and around nine tenths of these were observed just once. Together, the top ten hold about 1.3% of the sample. Sequenced here: peripheral blood, sampled in the second trimester of pregnancy. The origin of the receptors is a female donor with multiple sclerosis, enrolled in a pregnancy study.

The CDR3 loop is CASRTKVRSPLHF. For the CDR3, the DNA is TGTGCCAGTAGAACGAAAGTTCGGTCACCCCTCCACTTT. The chain has TRBV2 and TRBJ1-6; D not resolved. Germline V gene data show CDR1 as SNHLY and CDR2 as FYNNEI. The CDR3 totals 13 residues. Trimming took 9 bases from V and 10 from J, leaving 16 bases between them.

This clone was seen a single time. The V and J genes are TRBV7-7 and TRBJ2-1, with D unresolved. V lost 1 base and J lost 7, with 11 bases in between. Germline CDR1 reads SSHAT; CDR2 reads FNYEAQ (reference sequence). This CDR3 is built from 14 residues. The CDR3 region has the DNA TGTGCCAGCAGCTTAGAAAGAGGAATAAATGAGCAGTTCTTC. Translating gives CASSLERGINEQFF.

The chain recombines TRBV6-1 with TRBJ2-7; TRBD1 matches 9 bases. Germline lookup yields CDR1 MNHNS and CDR2 SASEGT. The CDR3 runs to 16 residues. Trimming at V came to 4 bases and at J to 2 bases, leaving 9 bases not matched to a gene. CDR3 sequence (DNA): TGTGCCAGCAGTGCCCCGGGACAGGGATTACCCTACGAGCAGTACTTC. Translating it yields CASSAPGQGLPYEQYF.

The rearrangement links TRBV18 to TRBJ2-2; 8 nucleotides agree with TRBD1. Germline lookup yields CDR1 KGHSH and CDR2 LQKENI. The CDR3 has 16 amino acids. After removal of 2 bases from V and 3 bases from J, the junction contained 5 bases not matched to a gene. CDR3 sequence reads: CASSPNQGADTGELFF. For the CDR3, the DNA is TGTGCCAGCTCACCAAATCAGGGGGCTGACACCGGGGAGCTGTTTTTT.

This chain links TRBV19 with TRBJ1-1; possibly TRBD1 for D (5 bases). The ends were cut back, 8 bases at V and 6 bases at J, with 16 bases in the middle. In germline, CDR1 is LNHDA, CDR2 SQIVND (reference sequence). This CDR3 contains 13 residues. CDR3: CASLGGLLSEAFF. In DNA, the CDR3 is TGTGCCAGTCTTGGGGGGTTACTCTCTGAAGCTTTCTTT.

This chain connects TRBV7-9 to TRBJ1-3; D is unclear. CDR1 and CDR2 from the germline V gene are SEHNR and FQNEAQ (reference sequence). V lost 4 bases and J lost 4, with 5 bases in between. CDR3 length: 12 amino acids. CDR3 DNA: TGTGCCAGCAGCTCCCTCGGAAACACCATATATTTT. Protein: CASSSLGNTIYF.

This clone was observed a single time. V gene TRBV6-1 combines with J gene TRBJ2-5, with 9 bases aligning to TRBD1. This CDR3 has 14 amino acids. CDR1 MNHNS and CDR2 SASEGT come from the germline V gene. Unmatched junction bases numbered 2, after V lost 4 bases and J lost 2 bases. The CDR3 region is CASSGGTGQETQYF. The CDR3 DNA reads TGTGCCAGCAGTGGGGGGACAGGGCAAGAGACCCAGTACTTC.

The rearrangement joins TRBV25-1 to TRBJ1-2; 9 bases match TRBD1. Germline CDR1 and CDR2: MGHDK and SYGVNS. The CDR3 totals 16 residues. Losses at the gene ends were 4 bases for V and 3 bases for J; bases not matched to a gene: 9. Here the CDR3 DNA reads TGTGCCAGCAGTGGCTGGGACAGGGAATATGACTATGGCTACACCTTC. This codes for CASSGWDREYDYGYTF.

The chain recombines TRBV5-6 with TRBJ2-7; D is uncertain. This CDR3 is built from 16 residues. The germline gives CDR1 SGHDT, CDR2 YYEEEE. Trimming took 3 bases from V and 5 from J, leaving 21 bases between them. The CDR3 region is CASSSHLFGNHHEQYF. The CDR3 DNA sequence: TGTGCCAGCAGCTCACACCTCTTTGGCAATCACCACGAGCAGTACTTC.

This chain uses TRBV11-2 with TRBJ2-7; tentatively, D is TRBD1 (5 bases). Trimming shortened V by 3 bases and J by 3 bases, and 15 bases separated the two germline ends. This CDR3 has 15 residues. The germline CDR1 and CDR2 sequences are SGHAT and FQNNGV. The CDR3 loop reads CASSLTTAGDYEQYF. In nucleotides, the CDR3 is TGTGCCAGCAGCTTGACGACAGCCGGAGACTACGAGCAGTACTTC.

The chain uses TRBV11-3 and TRBJ2-2; tentative D call: TRBD1 (5 bases). The V and J ends lost 3 bases and 2 bases respectively, with 7 bases between them. Germline V gene sequence: CDR1 SGHNT, CDR2 YENEEA. The CDR3 is 14 amino acids. The CDR3 DNA follows: TGTGCCAGCAGCTTCACAGGAAACACCGGGGAGCTGTTTTTT. It translates to CASSFTGNTGELFF.

The V and J genes are TRBV2 and TRBJ1-3; the match to TRBD1 covers 7 bases. Germline V gives CDR1 SNHLY, CDR2 FYNNEI. The ends lost 8 bases at V and 2 bases at J; junction bases unmatched: 12. CDR3 length equals 16 residues. CDR3 amino acids: CASGWGIGGPGNTIYF. As DNA, the CDR3 is TGTGCCAGCGGCTGGGGGATAGGGGGCCCTGGAAACACCATATATTTT.

J is TRBJ1-4 and V is TRBV28; the match to TRBD1 covers 7 bases. CDR3 size: 14 residues. V gave up 8 bases and J gave up 8 bases; unmatched junction bases: 11. CDR1 is MDHEN, CDR2 SYDVKM, per germline. As DNA, the CDR3 is TGTGCCAGCTCCTACCCCGGGACAGAGGAAAAACTGTTTTTT. As protein: CASSYPGTEEKLFF.

This clone was observed a few times. The V call is TRBV30, the J call TRBJ1-1; D remains unclear. Germline lookup yields CDR1 GTSNPN and CDR2 SVGIG (reference sequence). The V gene lost 0 bases and the J gene lost 4 bases, with 3 bases spanning the gap. The CDR3 consists of 11 residues. The CDR3 reads CAWSVLTEAFF. The CDR3 DNA is TGTGCCTGGAGTGTACTCACTGAAGCTTTCTTT.

CDR3 sequence: CASTHLRVSSYNEQFF. In DNA form, the CDR3 reads TGTGCCAGCACCCATCTGCGGGTGAGCTCCTACAATGAGCAGTTCTTC. The V call is TRBV28, the J call TRBJ2-1, with D possibly being TRBD2 (5 bases). CDR3 length: 16 residues. Germline V gene sequence: CDR1 MDHEN, CDR2 SYDVKM. V was cut by 7 bases and J by 0 bases, with 16 bases left in between.

V is TRBV6-5 and J is TRBJ1-5; D possibly corresponds to TRBD1 (6 bases). The CDR3 has 15 amino acids. Looked up from germline, CDR1 is MNHEY and CDR2 is SVGAGI. Trimming removed 6 bases at V and 4 bases at J, with 16 bases between. CDR3 bases: TGTGCCAGCAGCCCAGCGGGGGCGAGAAATCAGCCCCAGCATTTT. Translating gives CASSPAGARNQPQHF.

The chain recombines TRBV5-8 with TRBJ1-5; maybe TRBD1 (6 bases). The CDR3 length is 15 residues. Germline V lookup: CDR1 SGHTS, CDR2 YDEGEE. V was trimmed by 4 bases and J by 9 bases, leaving 20 bases between them. CDR3 sequence: CASSLLRGLRGPQHF. In DNA, the CDR3 is TGTGCCAGCAGCCTCCTCAGGGGCCTCCGAGGGCCCCAGCATTTT.